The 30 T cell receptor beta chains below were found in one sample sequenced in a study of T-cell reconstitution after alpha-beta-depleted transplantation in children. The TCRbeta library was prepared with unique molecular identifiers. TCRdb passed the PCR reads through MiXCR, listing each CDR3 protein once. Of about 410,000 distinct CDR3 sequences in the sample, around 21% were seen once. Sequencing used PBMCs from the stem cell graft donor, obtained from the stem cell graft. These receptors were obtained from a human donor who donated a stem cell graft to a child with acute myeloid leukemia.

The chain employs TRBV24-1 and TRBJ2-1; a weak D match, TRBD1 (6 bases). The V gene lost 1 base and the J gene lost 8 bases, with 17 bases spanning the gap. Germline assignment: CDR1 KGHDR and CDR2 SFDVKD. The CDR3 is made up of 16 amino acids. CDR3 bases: TGTGCCACCAGTGATTTCGCCAGGGGTCGGAGCTATGAGCAGTTCTTC. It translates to CATSDFARGRSYEQFF.

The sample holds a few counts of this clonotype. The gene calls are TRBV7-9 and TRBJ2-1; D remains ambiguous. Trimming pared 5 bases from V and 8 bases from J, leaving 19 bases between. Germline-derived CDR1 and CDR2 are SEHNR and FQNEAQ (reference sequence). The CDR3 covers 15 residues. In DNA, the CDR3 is TGTGCCAGCAGCCCCTTCGCGTCAGTCTCGGATGAGCAGTTCTTC. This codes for CASSPFASVSDEQFF. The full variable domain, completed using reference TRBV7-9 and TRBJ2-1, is DTGVSQNPRHKITKRGQNVTFRCDPISEHNRLYWYRQTLGQGPEFLTYFQNEAQLEKSRLLSDRFSAERPKGSFSTLEIQRTEQGDSAMYLCASSPFASVSDEQFFGPGTRLTVL.

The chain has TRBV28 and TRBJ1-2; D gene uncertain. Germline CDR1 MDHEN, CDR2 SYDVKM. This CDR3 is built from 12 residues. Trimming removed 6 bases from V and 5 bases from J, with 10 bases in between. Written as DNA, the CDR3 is TGTGCCAGCAGACGCGAGTCGTATGGCTACACCTTC. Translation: CASRRESYGYTF.

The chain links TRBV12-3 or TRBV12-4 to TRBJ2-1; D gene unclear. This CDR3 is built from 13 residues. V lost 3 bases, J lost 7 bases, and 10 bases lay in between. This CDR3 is CASSFQARNEQFF. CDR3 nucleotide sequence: TGTGCCAGCAGTTTTCAGGCGCGAAATGAGCAGTTCTTC.

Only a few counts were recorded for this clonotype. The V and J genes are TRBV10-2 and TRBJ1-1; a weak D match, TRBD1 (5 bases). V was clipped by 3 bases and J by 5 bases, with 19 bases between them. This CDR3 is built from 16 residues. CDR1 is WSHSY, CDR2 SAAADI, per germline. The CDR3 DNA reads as TGCGCCAGCAGTGATTGGGAAATCGGGACTAGGACTGAAGCTTTCTTT. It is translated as CASSDWEIGTRTEAFF.

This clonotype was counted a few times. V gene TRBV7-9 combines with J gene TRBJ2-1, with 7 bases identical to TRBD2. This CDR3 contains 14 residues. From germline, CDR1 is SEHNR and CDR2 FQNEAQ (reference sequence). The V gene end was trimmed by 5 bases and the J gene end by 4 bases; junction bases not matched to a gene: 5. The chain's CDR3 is CASSHASGYNEQFF. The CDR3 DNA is TGTGCCAGCAGCCACGCTAGCGGATACAATGAGCAGTTCTTC.

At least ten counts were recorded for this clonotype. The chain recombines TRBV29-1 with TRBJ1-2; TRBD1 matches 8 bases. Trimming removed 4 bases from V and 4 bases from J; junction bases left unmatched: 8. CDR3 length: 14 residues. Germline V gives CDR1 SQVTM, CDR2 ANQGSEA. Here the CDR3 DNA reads TGCAGCGTTGGACAGGGGAGGCGTAGCTATGGCTACACCTTC. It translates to CSVGQGRRSYGYTF.

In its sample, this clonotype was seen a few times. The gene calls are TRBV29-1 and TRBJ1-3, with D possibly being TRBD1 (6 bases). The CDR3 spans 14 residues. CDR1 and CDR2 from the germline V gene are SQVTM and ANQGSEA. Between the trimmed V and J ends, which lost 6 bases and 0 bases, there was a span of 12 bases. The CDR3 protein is CSVSGQYSGNTIYF. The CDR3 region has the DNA TGCAGCGTCTCCGGACAGTACTCTGGAAACACCATATATTTT.

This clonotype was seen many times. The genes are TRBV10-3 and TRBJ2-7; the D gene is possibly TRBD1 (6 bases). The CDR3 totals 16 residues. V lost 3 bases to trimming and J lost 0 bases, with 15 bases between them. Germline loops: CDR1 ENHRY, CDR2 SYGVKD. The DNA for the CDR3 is TGTGCCATCAGTGAACAGGGAGAGGTAATCTCCTACGAGCAGTACTTC. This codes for CAISEQGEVISYEQYF.

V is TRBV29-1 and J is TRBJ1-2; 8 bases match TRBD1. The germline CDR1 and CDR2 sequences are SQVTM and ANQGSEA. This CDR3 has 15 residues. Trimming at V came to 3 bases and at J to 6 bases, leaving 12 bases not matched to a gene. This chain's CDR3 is CSVDKTGQGKDGYTF. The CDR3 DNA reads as TGCAGCGTTGATAAAACCGGACAGGGAAAAGATGGCTACACCTTC.

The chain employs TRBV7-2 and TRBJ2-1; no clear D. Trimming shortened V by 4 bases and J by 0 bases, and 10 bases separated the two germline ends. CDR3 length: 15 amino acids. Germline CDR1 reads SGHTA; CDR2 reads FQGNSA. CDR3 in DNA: TGTGCCAGCAGCTCACTGACCAGCTCCTACAATGAGCAGTTCTTC. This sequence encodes CASSSLTSSYNEQFF.

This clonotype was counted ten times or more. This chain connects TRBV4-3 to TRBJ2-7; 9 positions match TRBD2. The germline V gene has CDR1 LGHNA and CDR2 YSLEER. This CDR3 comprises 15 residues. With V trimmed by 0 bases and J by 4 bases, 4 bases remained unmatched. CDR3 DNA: TGCGCCAGCAGCCAAGATAGCGGGAGAGGATACGAGCAGTACTTC. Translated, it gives CASSQDSGRGYEQYF.

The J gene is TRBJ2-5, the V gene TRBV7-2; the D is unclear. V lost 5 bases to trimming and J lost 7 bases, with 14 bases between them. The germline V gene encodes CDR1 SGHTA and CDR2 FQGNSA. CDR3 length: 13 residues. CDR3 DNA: TGTGCCAGCAGCCCTCGCCAGGCCGGGACCCAGTACTTC. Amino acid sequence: CASSPRQAGTQYF.

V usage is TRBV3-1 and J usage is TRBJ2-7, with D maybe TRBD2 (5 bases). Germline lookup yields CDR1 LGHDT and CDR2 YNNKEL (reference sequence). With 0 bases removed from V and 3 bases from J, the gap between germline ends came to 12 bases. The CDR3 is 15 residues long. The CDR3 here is CASSQDIPSFYEQYF. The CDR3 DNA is TGTGCCAGCAGCCAAGATATTCCTAGCTTCTACGAGCAGTACTTC.

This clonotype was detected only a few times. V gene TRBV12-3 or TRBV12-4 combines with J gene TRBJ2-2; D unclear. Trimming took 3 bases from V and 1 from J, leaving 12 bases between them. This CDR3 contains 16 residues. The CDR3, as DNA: TGTGCCAGCAGTTTCTCCCCCCATGGGAACACCGGGGAGCTGTTTTTT. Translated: CASSFSPHGNTGELFF.

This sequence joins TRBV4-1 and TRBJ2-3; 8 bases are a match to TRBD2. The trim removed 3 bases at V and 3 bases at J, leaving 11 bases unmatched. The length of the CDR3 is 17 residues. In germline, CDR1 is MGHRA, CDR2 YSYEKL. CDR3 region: CASSHGRSGSWTDTQYF. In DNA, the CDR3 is TGCGCCAGCAGCCATGGTAGGAGCGGGAGTTGGACAGATACGCAGTATTTT.

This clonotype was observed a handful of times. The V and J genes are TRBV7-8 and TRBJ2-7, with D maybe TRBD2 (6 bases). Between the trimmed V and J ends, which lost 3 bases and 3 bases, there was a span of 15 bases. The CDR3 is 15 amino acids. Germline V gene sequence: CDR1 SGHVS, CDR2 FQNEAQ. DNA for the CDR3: TGTGCCAGCAGCTTCGGCCGGACTACCAACTACGAGCAGTACTTC. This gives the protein CASSFGRTTNYEQYF.

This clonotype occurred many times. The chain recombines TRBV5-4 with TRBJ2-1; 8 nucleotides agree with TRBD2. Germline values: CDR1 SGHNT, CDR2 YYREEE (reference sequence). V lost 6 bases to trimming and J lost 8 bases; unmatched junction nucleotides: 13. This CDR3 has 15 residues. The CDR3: CASIGSSGVRDEQFF. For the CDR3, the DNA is TGTGCCAGCATTGGGAGTAGCGGGGTTCGTGATGAGCAGTTCTTC.

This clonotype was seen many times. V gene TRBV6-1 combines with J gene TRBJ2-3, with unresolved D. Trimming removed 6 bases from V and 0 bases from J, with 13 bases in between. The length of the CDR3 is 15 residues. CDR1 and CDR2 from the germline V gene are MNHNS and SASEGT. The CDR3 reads CASSVGPTSTDTQYF. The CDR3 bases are TGTGCCAGCAGCGTCGGACCGACTAGCACAGATACGCAGTATTTT.

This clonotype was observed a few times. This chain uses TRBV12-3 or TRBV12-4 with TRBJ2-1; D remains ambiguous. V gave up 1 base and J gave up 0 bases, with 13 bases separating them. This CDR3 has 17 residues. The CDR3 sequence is CASSLVKPAGSYNEQFF. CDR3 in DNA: TGTGCCAGCAGTTTAGTAAAGCCAGCAGGCTCCTACAATGAGCAGTTCTTC.

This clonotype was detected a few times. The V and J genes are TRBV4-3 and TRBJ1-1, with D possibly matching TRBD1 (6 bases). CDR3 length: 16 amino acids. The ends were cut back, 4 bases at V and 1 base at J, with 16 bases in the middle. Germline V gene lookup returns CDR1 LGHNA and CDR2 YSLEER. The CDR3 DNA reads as TGCGCCAGCAGCCGCGAGAGAATAGGGGGGAACACTGAAGCTTTCTTT. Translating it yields CASSRERIGGNTEAFF.

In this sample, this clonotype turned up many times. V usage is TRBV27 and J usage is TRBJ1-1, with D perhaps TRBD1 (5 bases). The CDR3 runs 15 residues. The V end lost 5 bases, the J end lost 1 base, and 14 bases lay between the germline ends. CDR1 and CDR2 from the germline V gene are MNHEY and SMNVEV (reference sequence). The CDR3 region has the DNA TGTGCCAGCAGTCTAAGACAGTTTCCGAACACTGAAGCTTTCTTT. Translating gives CASSLRQFPNTEAFF.

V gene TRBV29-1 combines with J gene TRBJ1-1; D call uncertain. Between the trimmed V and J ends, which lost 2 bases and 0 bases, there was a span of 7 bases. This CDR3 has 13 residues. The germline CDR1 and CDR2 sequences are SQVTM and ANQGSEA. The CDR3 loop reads CSVEFGVNTEAFF. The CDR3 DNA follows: TGCAGCGTTGAATTCGGTGTGAACACTGAAGCTTTCTTT.

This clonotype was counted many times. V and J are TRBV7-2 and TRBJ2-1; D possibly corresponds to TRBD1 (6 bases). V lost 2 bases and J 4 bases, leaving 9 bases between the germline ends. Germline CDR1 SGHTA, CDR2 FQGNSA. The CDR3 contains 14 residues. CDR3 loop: CASSLSQGYNEQFF. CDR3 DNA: TGTGCCAGCAGCTTATCACAGGGATACAATGAGCAGTTCTTC.

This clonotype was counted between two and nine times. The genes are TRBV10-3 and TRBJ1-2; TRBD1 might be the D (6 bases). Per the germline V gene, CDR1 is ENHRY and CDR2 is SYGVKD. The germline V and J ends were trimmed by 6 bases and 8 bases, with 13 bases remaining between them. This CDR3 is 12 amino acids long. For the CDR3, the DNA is TGTGCCATCAGGGATACAGGGCACGGCTACACCTTC. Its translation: CAIRDTGHGYTF.

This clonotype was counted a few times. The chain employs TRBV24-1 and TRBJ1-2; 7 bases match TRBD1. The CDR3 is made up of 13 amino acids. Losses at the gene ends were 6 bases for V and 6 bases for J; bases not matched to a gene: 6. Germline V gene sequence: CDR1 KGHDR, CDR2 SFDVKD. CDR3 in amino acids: CATSRAGGHGYTF. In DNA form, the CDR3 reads TGTGCCACCAGTAGGGCAGGGGGGCATGGCTACACCTTC.

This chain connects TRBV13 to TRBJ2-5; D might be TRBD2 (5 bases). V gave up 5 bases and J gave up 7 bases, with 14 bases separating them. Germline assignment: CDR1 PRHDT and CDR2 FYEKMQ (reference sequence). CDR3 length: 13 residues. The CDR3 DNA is TGTGCCAGCAGCCCAATAGGCCGGGGGACCCAGTACTTC. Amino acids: CASSPIGRGTQYF.

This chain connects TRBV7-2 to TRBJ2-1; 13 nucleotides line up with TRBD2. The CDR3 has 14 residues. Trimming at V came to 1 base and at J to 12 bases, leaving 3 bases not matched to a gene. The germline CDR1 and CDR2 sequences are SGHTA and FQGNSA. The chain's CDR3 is CASSLGTSGSSQFF. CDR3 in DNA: TGTGCCAGCAGCTTAGGGACTAGCGGGAGTTCGCAGTTCTTC.

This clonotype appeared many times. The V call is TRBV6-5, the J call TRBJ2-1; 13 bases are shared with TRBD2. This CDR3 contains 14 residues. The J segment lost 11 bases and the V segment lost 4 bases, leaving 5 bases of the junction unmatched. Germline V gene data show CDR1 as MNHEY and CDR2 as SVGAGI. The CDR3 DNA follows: TGTGCCAGCAGTTTCGGACTAGCGGGAGAGAAGCAGTTCTTC. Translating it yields CASSFGLAGEKQFF.

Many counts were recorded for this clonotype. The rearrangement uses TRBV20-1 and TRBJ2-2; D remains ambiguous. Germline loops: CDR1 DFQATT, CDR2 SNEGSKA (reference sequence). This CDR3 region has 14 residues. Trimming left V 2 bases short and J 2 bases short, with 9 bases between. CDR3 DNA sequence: TGCAGTGCTAGAATCGGCATTAACACCGGGGAGCTGTTTTTT. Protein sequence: CSARIGINTGELFF.